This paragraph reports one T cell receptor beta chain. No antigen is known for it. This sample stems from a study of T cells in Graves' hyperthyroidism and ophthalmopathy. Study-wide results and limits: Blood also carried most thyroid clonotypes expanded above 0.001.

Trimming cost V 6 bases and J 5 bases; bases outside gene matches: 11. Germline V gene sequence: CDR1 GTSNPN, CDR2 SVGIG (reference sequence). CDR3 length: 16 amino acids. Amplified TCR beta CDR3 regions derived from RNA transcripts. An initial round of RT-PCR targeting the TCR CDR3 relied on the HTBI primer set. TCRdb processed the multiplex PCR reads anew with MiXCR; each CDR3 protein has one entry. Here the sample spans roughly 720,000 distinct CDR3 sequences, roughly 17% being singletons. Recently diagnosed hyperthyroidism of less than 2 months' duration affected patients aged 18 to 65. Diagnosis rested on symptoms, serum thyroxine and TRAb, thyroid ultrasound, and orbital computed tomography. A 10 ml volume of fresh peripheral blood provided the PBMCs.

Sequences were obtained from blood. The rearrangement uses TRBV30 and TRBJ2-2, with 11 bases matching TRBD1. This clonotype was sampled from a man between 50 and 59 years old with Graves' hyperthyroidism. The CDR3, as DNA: TGTGCCTGTAAATATCGGGACAGGGGGACGACCGGGGAGCTGTTTTTT. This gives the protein CACKYRDRGTTGELFF.